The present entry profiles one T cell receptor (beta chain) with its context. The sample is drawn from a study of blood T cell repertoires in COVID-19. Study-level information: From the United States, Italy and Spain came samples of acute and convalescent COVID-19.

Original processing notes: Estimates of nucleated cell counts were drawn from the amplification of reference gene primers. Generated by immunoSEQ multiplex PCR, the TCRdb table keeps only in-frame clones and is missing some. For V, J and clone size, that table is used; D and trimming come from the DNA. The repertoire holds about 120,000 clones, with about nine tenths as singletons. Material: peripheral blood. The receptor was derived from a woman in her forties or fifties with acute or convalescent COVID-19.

For the CDR3, the DNA is TGTGCCAGCTCCCCCCGAACAGGGGACGGAAACACCATATATTTT. This translates into CASSPRTGDGNTIYF. V is TRBV18 and J is TRBJ1-3; the match to TRBD1 covers 7 bases. The CDR3 is 15 residues long. V trimming: 6 bases; J trimming: 4 bases; junction bases outside the gene matches: 9. The germline CDR1 and CDR2 sequences are KGHSH and LQKENI. Full variable domain (missing parts from reference TRBV18 and TRBJ1-3): NAGVMQNPRHLVRRRGQEARLRCSPMKGHSHVYWYRQLPEEGLKFMVYLQKENIIDESGMPKERFSAEFPKEGPSILRIQQVVRGDSAAYFCASSPRTGDGNTIYFGEGSWLTVV.